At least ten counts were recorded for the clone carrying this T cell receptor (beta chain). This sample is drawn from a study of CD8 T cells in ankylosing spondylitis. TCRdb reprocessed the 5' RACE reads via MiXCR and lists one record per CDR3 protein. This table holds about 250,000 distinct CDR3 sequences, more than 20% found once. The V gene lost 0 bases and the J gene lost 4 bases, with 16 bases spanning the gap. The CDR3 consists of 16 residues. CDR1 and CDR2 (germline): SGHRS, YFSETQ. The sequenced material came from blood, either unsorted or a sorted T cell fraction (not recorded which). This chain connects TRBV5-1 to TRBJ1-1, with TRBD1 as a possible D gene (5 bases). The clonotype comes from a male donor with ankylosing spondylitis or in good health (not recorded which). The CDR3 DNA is TGCGCCAGCAGCTTGGTTTCAAGGGGATTCGGCACTGAAGCTTTCTTT. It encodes CASSLVSRGFGTEAFF.